This T cell receptor beta chain is drawn from a study of T cells in localized non-small cell lung cancer. The table came from immunoSEQ multiplex PCR; TCRdb's copy has only in-frame clones and leaves some out. The sample includes thousands of clones, 15% of them seen just once. This clone is deemed medium-sized (0.01 to 0.1%). Its antigen is unidentified. Regarding the study as a whole: Sequencing covered just one tumor region, so heterogeneity cannot be ruled out. Longer overall survival was associated with a higher density of T cells in the blood.

The V and J ends lost 6 bases and 1 base respectively, with 16 bases between them. The CDR3 totals 15 residues. Germline CDR1 and CDR2: SGDLS and YYNGEE. The specimen was normal lung tissue next to the tumor, collected before any cancer treatment. The source is a male donor aged 60 or over with stage II squamous cell lung carcinoma. The chain employs TRBV9 and TRBJ1-2; possible D gene TRBD1, 6 bases. The CDR3 here is CASMDLTGLNYGYTF. The CDR3 DNA reads as TGTGCCAGCATGGATCTGACAGGCCTTAACTATGGCTACACCTTC.